The 7 T cell receptor beta chains below come from one sample, sequenced in a study of T cells in localized non-small cell lung cancer. The repertoire was sequenced with immunoSEQ multiplex PCR; TCRdb's copy has only in-frame clones and lacks some. The profile covers around 92,000 clones, with approximately 91% appearing a single time and about 4% taken by the ten largest. Source: PBMCs, taken before any cancer treatment. The receptors stem from a woman aged 35 to 70 with stage II squamous cell lung carcinoma.

The V and J genes are TRBV7-2 and TRBJ1-4; D gene ambiguous. Germline CDR1 SGHTA, CDR2 FQGNSA. This CDR3 has 14 amino acids. With 1 base removed from V and 11 bases from J, the gap between germline ends came to 14 bases. The CDR3: CASSLGGGYGKLFF. CDR3 sequence (DNA): TGTGCCAGCAGCTTAGGGGGAGGGTATGGGAAACTGTTTTTT.

V and J are TRBV6-5 and TRBJ1-1; D unresolved. V was clipped by 6 bases and J by 6 bases, with 8 bases between them. The V gene's germline CDR1 is MNHEY and CDR2 SVGAGI. CDR3 length: 11 residues. This CDR3 is CASRGRPEAFF. In DNA, the CDR3 is TGTGCCAGCAGGGGGAGGCCTGAAGCTTTCTTT.

The V and J genes are TRBV7-9 and TRBJ2-7, with D unresolved. The V end lost 1 base, the J end lost 6 bases, and 4 bases lay between the germline ends. Germline V gene data show CDR1 as SEHNR and CDR2 as FQNEAQ (reference sequence). CDR3 length equals 11 residues. The CDR3 sequence is CASSLEAEQYF. The CDR3 coding sequence is TGTGCCAGCAGCTTAGAAGCCGAGCAGTACTTC.

This chain links TRBV5-1 with TRBJ2-5; 8 nucleotides align to TRBD1. This CDR3 comprises 15 residues. Losses at the gene ends were 7 bases for V and 1 base for J; bases not matched to a gene: 9. The germline gives CDR1 SGHRS, CDR2 YFSETQ. The CDR3 sequence: CASARTGSSQETQYF. Written as DNA, the CDR3 is TGCGCCAGCGCCCGGACAGGGTCGAGCCAAGAGACCCAGTACTTC.

V usage is TRBV6-5 and J usage is TRBJ2-7; the D gene is possibly TRBD2 (5 bases). Germline values: CDR1 MNHEY, CDR2 SVGAGI. Trimming pared 8 bases from V and 5 bases from J, leaving 10 bases between. CDR3 length equals 11 residues. The CDR3 DNA follows: TGTGCCAGCTCTGGAGGAAACGAGCAGTACTTC. As protein: CASSGGNEQYF.

This clone has only one observation. The chain recombines TRBV7-9 with TRBJ2-7; perhaps TRBD2 as D (6 bases). The V end lost 0 bases, the J end lost 6 bases, and 12 bases lay between the germline ends. CDR3 length: 14 residues. CDR1 SEHNR and CDR2 FQNEAQ come from the germline V gene (reference sequence). The CDR3 spells CASSLASGTREQYF. CDR3 nucleotides: TGTGCCAGCAGCTTAGCTAGCGGCACCCGCGAGCAGTACTTC.

J is TRBJ1-4 and V is TRBV5-6, with 7 positions matching TRBD1. This CDR3 has 14 amino acids. The V and J ends lost 2 bases and 5 bases, in that order; junction bases with no gene match: 3. The germline gives CDR1 SGHDT, CDR2 YYEEEE. CDR3 in amino acids: CASSLLQGNEKLFF. The CDR3 nucleotides are TGTGCCAGCAGCTTATTACAGGGGAATGAAAAACTGTTTTTT.